This TCR beta chain was obtained from a study of T-cell memory formation after mild COVID-19. Across the study: Among the donors, TCR clusters were largely specific to each donor.

Study outcomes and limitations: Clones from the second wave (peaking day 37) had unconfirmed SARS-CoV-2 specificity.

TCRdb itself ran the 5' RACE reads through MiXCR, one entry per CDR3 protein. In the table there are fewer than 700,000 distinct CDR3 sequences, about 20% of which are singletons. Germline-derived CDR1 and CDR2 are SGHRS and YFSETQ. The CDR3 is 13 amino acids. This clonotype has just a few counts. Its antigen is still unknown. Its ends do not fully match the called genes, so a read error is possible. The chain carries TRBV5-1 and TRBJ1-1; no clear D gene. The source of this sequence is an adult woman who had mild COVID-19 (a few samples of this study predate the infection). Cell type and time point are not known. What was sequenced was PBMCs or a T cell subset sorted from them (not recorded which). This CDR3 is CASSLAGDVFDCF. As DNA, the CDR3 is TGCGCCAGCAGCTTGGCCGGAGACGTTTTCGACTGCTTT.